The 5 T cell receptor beta chains given below trace back to one sample, sequenced in a study of T cells in localized non-small cell lung cancer. TCRdb's copy holds only in-frame clones and misses some; the assay was immunoSEQ multiplex PCR. The sample records under 40,000 clones, around 84% being singletons. The source material was peripheral blood, sampled before any cancer treatment. These receptors were collected from a male donor aged 60 or older with stage II squamous cell lung carcinoma.

This clone has a handful of counts. CDR3 sequence: CASSQHLNTEAFF. In nucleotides, the CDR3 is TGTGCCAGCAGCCAACACCTGAACACTGAAGCTTTCTTT. The chain combines TRBV7-2 with TRBJ1-1; no firm D call. CDR1 is SGHTA and CDR2 is FQGNSA in the germline V gene. This CDR3 region has 13 residues. Trimming left V 5 bases short and J 0 bases short, with 7 bases between.

The chain carries TRBV7-2 and TRBJ1-2, with 7 bases matching TRBD1. Germline-derived CDR1 and CDR2 are SGHTA and FQGNSA. The CDR3 length is 15 residues. Trimming removed 5 bases from V and 5 bases from J; junction bases left unmatched: 11. In DNA form, the CDR3 reads TGTGCCAGCAGCCTCCGGACAGGTCCGGGGTATGGCTACACCTTC. It yields the protein CASSLRTGPGYGYTF.

The chain links TRBV9 to TRBJ2-3, with 7 bases fitting TRBD1. The CDR3 totals 15 residues. Germline V gives CDR1 SGDLS, CDR2 YYNGEE. The trim removed 4 bases at V and 2 bases at J, leaving 7 bases unmatched. CDR3 sequence reads: CASSSRQGYTDTQYF. CDR3 sequence (DNA): TGTGCCAGCAGCTCACGACAGGGTTACACAGATACGCAGTATTTT. Filled out from reference TRBV9 and TRBJ2-3, the complete variable domain reads DSGVTQTPKHLITATGQRVTLRCSPRSGDLSVYWYQQSLDQGLQFLIQYYNGEERAKGNILERFSAQQFPDLHSELNLSSLELGDSALYFCASSSRQGYTDTQYFGPGTRLTVL.

J is TRBJ1-1 and V is TRBV5-4; D perhaps matches TRBD1 (5 bases). V was trimmed by 1 base and J by 4 bases, leaving 8 bases between them. Looked up from germline, CDR1 is SGHNT and CDR2 is YYREEE (reference sequence). CDR3 size: 13 residues. In nucleotides, the CDR3 is TGTGCCAGCAGCTTGATGGGGGGCACTGAAGCTTTCTTT. Translation: CASSLMGGTEAFF.

CDR3: CASVRTVGLSGSWQGTDTQYF. The DNA for the CDR3 is TGTGCCAGCGTTAGGACGGTGGGACTTAGCGGGAGTTGGCAGGGCACAGATACGCAGTATTTT. The chain combines TRBV27 with TRBJ2-3; 9 nucleotides match TRBD2. The V gene's germline CDR1 is MNHEY and CDR2 SMNVEV (reference sequence). Losses at the gene ends were 8 bases for V and 1 base for J; bases not matched to a gene: 25. This CDR3 is built from 21 residues.